This T cell receptor beta chain was documented in a study of shared clonotypes between healthy human individuals. Method: immunoSEQ multiplex PCR; TCRdb's copy keeps in-frame clones and lacks some. The data show about 2,500,000 clones, just over 90% seen once. The sequencing sample was made of naive CD4+ T cells sorted from blood. Subset meaning: CD45RA+ positively selected. The TCR sequence derives from a young man in good health.

Here the CDR3 reads CASSSWDRTNEKLFF. The DNA of the CDR3 is TGTGCCAGCAGCTCCTGGGATCGAACTAATGAAAAACTGTTTTTT. The chain couples TRBV7-9 to TRBJ1-4; no definite D call. This CDR3 is built from 15 residues. Trimming took 4 bases from V and 1 from J, leaving 10 bases between them. Germline lookup yields CDR1 SEHNR and CDR2 FQNEAQ (reference sequence).